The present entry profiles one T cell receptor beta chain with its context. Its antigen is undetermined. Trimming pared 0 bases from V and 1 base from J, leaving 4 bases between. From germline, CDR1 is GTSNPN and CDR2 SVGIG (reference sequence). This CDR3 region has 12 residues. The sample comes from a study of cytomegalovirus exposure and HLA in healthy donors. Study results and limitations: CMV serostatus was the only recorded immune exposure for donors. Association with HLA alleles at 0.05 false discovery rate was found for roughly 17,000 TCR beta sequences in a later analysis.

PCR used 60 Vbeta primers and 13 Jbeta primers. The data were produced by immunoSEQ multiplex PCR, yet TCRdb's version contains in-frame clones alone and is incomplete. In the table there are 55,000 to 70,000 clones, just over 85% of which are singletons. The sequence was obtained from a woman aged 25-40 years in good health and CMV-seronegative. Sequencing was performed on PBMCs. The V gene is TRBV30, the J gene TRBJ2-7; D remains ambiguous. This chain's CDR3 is CAWSVSSYEQYF. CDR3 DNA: TGTGCCTGGAGTGTCTCGTCCTACGAGCAGTACTTC.